This TCR beta chain emerged from a study of T cell repertoires in cytomegalovirus infection. The wider study: Selection of CMV epitopes for the study included recently identified HLA-C-restricted and well-studied HLA-B-restricted ones. Public TCR beta signature analysis indicated the presence of both CMV infection and matching HLA type.

There are 16 residues in the CDR3. V was clipped by 2 bases and J by 4 bases, with 12 bases between them. Germline V gene sequence: CDR1 MNHNS, CDR2 SASEGT. Comment on this clonotype: The antigen is undetermined.

Study conclusions and caveats: Dominating the ex vivo response were TCR beta clonotypes that were CMV-specific and HLA-C-restricted. CMV carriers with the relevant HLA were identified by cumulative public TCR beta family frequency.

TCRdb fed the reads into MiXCR, producing one record per CDR3 protein. The profile shows 340,000 or so distinct CDR3 sequences, 20% to 25% of them singletons. The source was cultured PBMCs, collected from culture after CMV antigen stimulation. This receptor was identified in a human donor in good health (CMV status not recorded). Some clones in this sample may be carry-over from other donors' samples. The V gene is TRBV6-1, the J gene TRBJ1-6; D possibly corresponds to TRBD1 (5 bases). CDR3 protein: CASSETPTDYNSPLHF. CDR3 DNA: TGTGCCAGCAGTGAAACCCCGACAGATTATAATTCACCCCTCCACTTT.